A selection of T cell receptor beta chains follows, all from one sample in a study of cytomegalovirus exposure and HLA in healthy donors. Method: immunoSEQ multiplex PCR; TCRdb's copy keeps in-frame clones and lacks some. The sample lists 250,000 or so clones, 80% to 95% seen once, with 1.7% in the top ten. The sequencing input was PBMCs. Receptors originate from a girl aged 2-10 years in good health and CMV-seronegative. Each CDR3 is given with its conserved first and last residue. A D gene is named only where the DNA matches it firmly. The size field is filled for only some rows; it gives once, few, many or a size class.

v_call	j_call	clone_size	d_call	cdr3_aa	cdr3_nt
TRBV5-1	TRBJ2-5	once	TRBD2	CASSLAGGPQETQYF	TGCGCCAGCAGCTTGGCGGGGGGGCCCCAAGAGACCCAGTACTTC
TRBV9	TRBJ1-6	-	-	CASSVGRGEISPLHF	TGTGCCAGCAGCGTAGGTCGGGGTGAGATATCACCCCTCCACTTT
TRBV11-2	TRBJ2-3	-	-	CASTRQGLTDTQYF	TGTGCCAGCACCCGACAGGGACTCACAGATACGCAGTATTTT
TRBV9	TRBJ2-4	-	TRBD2	CASSVDTGGPRWGTKNIQYF	TGTGCCAGCAGCGTAGATACGGGAGGGCCAAGGTGGGGGACCAAAAACATTCAGTACTTC
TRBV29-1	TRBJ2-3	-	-	CSVDGQGLTDTQYF	TGCAGCGTTGACGGGCAGGGCCTTACAGATACGCAGTATTTT
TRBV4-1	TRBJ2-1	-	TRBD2	CASSFGGGGASEQFF	TGCGCCAGTTCTTTCGGAGGCGGGGGGGCCAGTGAGCAGTTCTTC
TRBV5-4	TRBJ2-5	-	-	CASSPDEGGAFETQYF	TGTGCCAGCAGCCCGGATGAGGGGGGGGCCTTCGAGACCCAGTACTTC
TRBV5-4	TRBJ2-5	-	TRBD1	CASRKNTGAPETQYF	TGTGCCAGCAGAAAAAACACAGGGGCCCCGGAGACCCAGTACTTC
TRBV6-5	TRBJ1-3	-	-	CASSYSRGIPGNTIYF	TGTGCCAGCAGTTACTCGAGAGGGATACCAGGAAACACCATATATTTT
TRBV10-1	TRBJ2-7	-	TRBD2	CASSESGREYEQYF	TGCGCCAGCAGTGAGTCGGGGAGGGAATACGAGCAGTACTTC
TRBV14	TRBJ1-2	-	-	CASSQDQVNGYTF	TGTGCCAGCAGCCAAGATCAGGTGAATGGCTACACCTTC
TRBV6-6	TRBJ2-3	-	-	CASSSRAGGLGDTQYF	TGTGCCAGCTCATCCCGGGCCGGGGGGCTGGGAGATACGCAGTATTTT
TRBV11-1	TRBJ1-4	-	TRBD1	CASSLSTGGHEKLFF	TGTGCCAGCAGCTTATCGACAGGGGGACATGAAAAACTGTTTTTT
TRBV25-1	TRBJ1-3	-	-	CASSDTGSGNTIYF	TGTGCCAGCAGTGACACGGGATCTGGAAACACCATATATTTT
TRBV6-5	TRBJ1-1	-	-	CAVGPPNTEAFF	TGTGCCGTGGGGCCTCCGAACACTGAAGCTTTCTTT
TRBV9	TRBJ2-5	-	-	CASSGRGRDNVQETQYF	TGTGCCAGCAGCGGGCGGGGGCGGGATAACGTTCAAGAGACCCAGTACTTC
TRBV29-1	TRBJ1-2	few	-	CSGGGGGGYTF	TGCAGCGGGGGCGGGGGCGGGGGCTACACCTTC
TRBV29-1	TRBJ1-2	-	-	CSVESQGFKDGYTF	TGCAGCGTTGAAAGTCAGGGGTTTAAGGATGGCTACACCTTC
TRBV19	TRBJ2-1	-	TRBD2	CASSQLAGGPPGEQFF	TGTGCCAGTAGTCAGTTGGCGGGAGGTCCCCCAGGTGAGCAGTTCTTC
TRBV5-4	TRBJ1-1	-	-	CASSLVGRQGNTEAFF	TGTGCCAGCAGCTTGGTTGGGCGGCAGGGGAACACTGAAGCTTTCTTT
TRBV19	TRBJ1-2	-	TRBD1	CASSMTGREVYGYTF	TGTGCCAGTAGTATGACAGGGCGGGAGGTATATGGCTACACCTTC
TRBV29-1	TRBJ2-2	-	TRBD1	CSVEDSRGQSGELFF	TGCAGCGTTGAAGATAGTAGGGGGCAAAGCGGGGAGCTGTTTTTT
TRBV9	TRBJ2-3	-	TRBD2	CASSIRERGGPDTQYF	TGTGCCAGCAGCATAAGAGAGCGGGGGGGCCCAGATACGCAGTATTTT
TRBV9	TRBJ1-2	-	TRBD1	CASSALLRDRGFRYGYTF	TGTGCCAGCAGCGCCCTACTCCGGGACAGAGGCTTCCGATATGGCTACACCTTC
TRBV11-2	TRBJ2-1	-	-	CASSLDLSGNTYNEQFF	TGTGCCAGCAGCTTAGATCTTTCGGGGAATACATACAATGAGCAGTTCTTC
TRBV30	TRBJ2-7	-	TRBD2	CALARRGTSYEQYF	TGTGCCTTGGCCCGGCGGGGGACCTCCTACGAGCAGTACTTC
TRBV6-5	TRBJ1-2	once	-	CASSYLGGAGWGYTF	TGTGCCAGCAGTTACTTGGGGGGGGCCGGCTGGGGCTACACCTTC
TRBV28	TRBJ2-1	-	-	CASSSRDEQFF	TGTGCCAGCAGCTCACGGGATGAGCAGTTCTTC
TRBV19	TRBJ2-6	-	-	CASTYLEGAGANVLTF	TGTGCCAGTACATATTTAGAAGGGGCTGGGGCCAACGTCCTGACTTTC
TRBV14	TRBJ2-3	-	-	CASSDSVTDTQYF	TGTGCCAGCAGTGATAGCGTCACAGATACGCAGTATTTT
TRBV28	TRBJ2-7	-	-	CASSFSDINEQYF	TGTGCCAGCAGTTTTTCTGACATTAACGAGCAGTACTTC
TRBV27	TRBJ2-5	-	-	CASSIFNPTGETQYF	TGTGCCAGCAGTATATTTAACCCCACTGGAGAGACCCAGTACTTC